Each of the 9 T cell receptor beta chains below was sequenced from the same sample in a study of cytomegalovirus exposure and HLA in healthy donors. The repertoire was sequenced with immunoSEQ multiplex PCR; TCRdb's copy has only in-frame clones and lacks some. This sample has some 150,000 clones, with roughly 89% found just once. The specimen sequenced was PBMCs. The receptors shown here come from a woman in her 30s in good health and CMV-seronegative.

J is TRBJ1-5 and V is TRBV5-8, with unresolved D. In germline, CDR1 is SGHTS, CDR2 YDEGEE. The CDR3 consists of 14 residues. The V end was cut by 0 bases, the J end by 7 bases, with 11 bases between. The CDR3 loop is CASSLGPSRQPQHF. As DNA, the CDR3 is TGTGCCAGCAGCTTGGGCCCTTCGAGGCAGCCCCAGCATTTT.

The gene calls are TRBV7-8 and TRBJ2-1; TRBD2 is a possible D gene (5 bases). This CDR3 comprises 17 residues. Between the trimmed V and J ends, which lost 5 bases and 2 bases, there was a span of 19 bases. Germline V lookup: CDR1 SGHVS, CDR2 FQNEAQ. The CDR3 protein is CASSLYVAGNTYNEQFF. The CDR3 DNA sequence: TGTGCCAGCAGCCTATACGTCGCGGGTAACACCTACAATGAGCAGTTCTTC.

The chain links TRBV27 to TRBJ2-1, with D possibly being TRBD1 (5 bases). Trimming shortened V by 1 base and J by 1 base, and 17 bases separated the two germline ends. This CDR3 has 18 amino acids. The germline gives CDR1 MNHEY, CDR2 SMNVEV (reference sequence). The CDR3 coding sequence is TGTGCCAGCAGTTTATATTCCCCTAGGGGCCCGTCCTACAATGAGCAGTTCTTC. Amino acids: CASSLYSPRGPSYNEQFF.

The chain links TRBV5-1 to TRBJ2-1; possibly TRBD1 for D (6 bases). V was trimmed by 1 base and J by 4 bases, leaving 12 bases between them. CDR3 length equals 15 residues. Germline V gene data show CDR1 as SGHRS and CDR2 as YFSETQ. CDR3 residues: CASSLPGDLYNEQFF. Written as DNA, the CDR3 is TGCGCCAGCAGCTTGCCAGGGGATCTGTACAATGAGCAGTTCTTC. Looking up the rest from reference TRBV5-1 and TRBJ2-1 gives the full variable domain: KAGVTQTPRYLIKTRGQQVTLSCSPISGHRSVSWYQQTPGQGLQFLFEYFSETQRNKGNFPGRFSGRQFSNSRSEMNVSTLELGDSALYLCASSLPGDLYNEQFFGPGTRLTVL.

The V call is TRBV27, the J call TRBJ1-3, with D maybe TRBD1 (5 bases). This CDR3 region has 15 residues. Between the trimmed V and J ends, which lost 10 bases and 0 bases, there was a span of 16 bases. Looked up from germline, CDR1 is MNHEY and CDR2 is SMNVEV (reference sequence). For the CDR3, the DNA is TGTGCCACTTCAAAAACAGGTCTCTCTGGAAACACCATATATTTT. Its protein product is CATSKTGLSGNTIYF.

This CDR3 is CASSIETSPRGDQYF. DNA of the CDR3: TGTGCCAGCAGCATAGAGACTAGCCCGCGGGGGGACCAGTACTTC. The rearrangement joins TRBV5-4 to TRBJ2-5, with 8 positions matching TRBD2. The CDR3 is 15 residues long. Germline trimming cut 4 bases from V and 10 bases from J; bases unmatched to any gene: 15. Germline V gene lookup returns CDR1 SGHNT and CDR2 YYREEE (reference sequence).

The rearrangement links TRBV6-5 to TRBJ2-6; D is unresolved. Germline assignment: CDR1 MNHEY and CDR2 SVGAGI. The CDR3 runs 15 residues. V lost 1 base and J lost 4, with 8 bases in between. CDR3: CASSYFSSGANVLTF. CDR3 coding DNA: TGTGCCAGCAGTTACTTCAGTTCCGGGGCCAACGTCCTGACTTTC.

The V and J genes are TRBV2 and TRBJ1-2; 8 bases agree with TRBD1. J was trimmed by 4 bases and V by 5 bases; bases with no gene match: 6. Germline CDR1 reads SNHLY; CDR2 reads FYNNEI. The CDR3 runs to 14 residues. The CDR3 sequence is CASSYTGGVYGYTF. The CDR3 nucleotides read TGTGCCAGCAGTTATACAGGGGGTGTCTATGGCTACACCTTC.

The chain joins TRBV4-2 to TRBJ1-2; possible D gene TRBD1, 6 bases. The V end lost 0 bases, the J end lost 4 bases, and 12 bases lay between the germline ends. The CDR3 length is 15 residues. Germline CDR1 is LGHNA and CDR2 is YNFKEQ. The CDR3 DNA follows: TGTGCCAGCAGCCAAGATCTGGACAGCTCCTATGGCTACACCTTC. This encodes CASSQDLDSSYGYTF.